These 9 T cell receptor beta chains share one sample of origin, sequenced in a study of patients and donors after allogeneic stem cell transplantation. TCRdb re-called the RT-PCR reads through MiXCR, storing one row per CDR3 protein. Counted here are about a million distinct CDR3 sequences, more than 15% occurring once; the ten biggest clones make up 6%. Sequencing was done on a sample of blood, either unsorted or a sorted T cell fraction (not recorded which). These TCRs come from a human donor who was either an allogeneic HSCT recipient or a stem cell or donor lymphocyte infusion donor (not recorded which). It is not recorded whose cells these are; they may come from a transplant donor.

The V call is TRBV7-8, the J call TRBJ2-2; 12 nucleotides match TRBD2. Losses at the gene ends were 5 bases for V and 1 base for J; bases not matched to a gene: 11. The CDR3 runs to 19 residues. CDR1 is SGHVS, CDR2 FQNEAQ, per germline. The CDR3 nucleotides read TGTGCCAGCAGCCCACCCCGACTAGCGGGAGTCAAGAACACCGGGGAGCTGTTTTTT. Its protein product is CASSPPRLAGVKNTGELFF.

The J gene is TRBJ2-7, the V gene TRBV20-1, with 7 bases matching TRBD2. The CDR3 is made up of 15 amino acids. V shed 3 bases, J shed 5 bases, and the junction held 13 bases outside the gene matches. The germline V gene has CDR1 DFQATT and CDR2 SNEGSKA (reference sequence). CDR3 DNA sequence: TGCAGTGCTAGTAAAGCGGCGGGAGATGTCAACGAGCAGTACTTC. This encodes CSASKAAGDVNEQYF.

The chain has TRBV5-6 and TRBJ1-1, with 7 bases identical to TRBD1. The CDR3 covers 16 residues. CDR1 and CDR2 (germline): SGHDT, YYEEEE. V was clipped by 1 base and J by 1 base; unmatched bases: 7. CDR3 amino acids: CASSLLRGFENTEAFF. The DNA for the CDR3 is TGTGCCAGCAGCTTGCTCAGGGGGTTTGAGAACACTGAAGCTTTCTTT.

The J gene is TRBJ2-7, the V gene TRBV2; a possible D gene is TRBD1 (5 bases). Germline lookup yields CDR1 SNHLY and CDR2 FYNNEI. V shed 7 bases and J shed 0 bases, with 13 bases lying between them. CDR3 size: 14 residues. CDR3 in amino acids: CASTDSLLSYEQYF. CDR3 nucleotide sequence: TGTGCCAGCACCGACAGTTTACTCTCCTACGAGCAGTACTTC.

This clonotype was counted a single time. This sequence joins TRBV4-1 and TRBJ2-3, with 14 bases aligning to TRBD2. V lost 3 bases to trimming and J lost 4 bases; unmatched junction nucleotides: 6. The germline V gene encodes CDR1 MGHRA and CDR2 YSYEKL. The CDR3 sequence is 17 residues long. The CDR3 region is CASSHTGTSGRSDTQYF. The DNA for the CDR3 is TGCGCCAGCAGCCATACCGGGACTAGCGGGAGATCAGATACGCAGTATTTT.

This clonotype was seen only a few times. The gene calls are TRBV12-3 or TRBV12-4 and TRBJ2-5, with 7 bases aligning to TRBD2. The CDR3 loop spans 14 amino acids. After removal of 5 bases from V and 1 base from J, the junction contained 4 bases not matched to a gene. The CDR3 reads CASSPTSLQETQYF. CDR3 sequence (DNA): TGTGCCAGCAGTCCGACTAGCCTCCAAGAGACCCAGTACTTC.

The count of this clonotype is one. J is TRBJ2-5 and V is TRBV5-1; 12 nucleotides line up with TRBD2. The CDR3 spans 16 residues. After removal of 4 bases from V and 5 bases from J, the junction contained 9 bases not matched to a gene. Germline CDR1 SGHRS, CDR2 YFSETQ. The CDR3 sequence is CASSMASGGAWETQYF. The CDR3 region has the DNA TGCGCCAGCAGCATGGCTAGCGGGGGGGCATGGGAGACCCAGTACTTC.

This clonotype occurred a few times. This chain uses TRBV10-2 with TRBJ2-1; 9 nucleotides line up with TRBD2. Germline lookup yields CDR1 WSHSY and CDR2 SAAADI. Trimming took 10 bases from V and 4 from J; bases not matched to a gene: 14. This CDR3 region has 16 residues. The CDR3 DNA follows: TGCGCCATCCGCGGCGTCACTAGCGGGCTATACAATGAGCAGTTCTTC. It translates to CAIRGVTSGLYNEQFF.

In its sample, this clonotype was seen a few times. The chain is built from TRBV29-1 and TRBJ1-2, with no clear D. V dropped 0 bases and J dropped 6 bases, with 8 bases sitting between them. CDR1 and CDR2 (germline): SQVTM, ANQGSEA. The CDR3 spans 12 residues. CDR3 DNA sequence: TGCAGCGTTGAAGAGGGCAGCCATGGCTACACCTTC. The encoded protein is CSVEEGSHGYTF.